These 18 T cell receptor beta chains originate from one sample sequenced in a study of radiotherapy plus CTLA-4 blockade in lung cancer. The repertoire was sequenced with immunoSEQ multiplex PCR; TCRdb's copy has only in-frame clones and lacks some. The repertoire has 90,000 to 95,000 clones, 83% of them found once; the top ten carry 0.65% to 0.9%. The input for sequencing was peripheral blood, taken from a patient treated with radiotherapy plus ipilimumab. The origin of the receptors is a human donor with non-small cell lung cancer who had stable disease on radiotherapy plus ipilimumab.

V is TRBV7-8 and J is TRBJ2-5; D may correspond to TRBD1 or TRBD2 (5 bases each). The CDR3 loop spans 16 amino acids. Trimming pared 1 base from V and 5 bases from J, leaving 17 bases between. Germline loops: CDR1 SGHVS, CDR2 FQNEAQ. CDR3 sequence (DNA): TGTGCCAGCAGCTTAGGGGGAAGGGGTAGCGCCGAGACCCAGTACTTC. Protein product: CASSLGGRGSAETQYF.

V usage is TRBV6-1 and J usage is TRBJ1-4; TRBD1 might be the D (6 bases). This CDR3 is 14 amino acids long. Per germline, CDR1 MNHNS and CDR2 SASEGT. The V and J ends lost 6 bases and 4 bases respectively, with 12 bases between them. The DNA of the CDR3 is TGTGCCAGCAGCCCGACAGGACTTAATGAAAAACTGTTTTTT. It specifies CASSPTGLNEKLFF.

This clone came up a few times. CDR3 nucleotides: TGTGCCAGCAGTTTGACAGGGGGTACGAGCGAGCAGTACTTC. Translated, it gives CASSLTGGTSEQYF. The chain employs TRBV28 and TRBJ2-7; 9 bases map to TRBD1. V trimming: 3 bases; J trimming: 6 bases; junction bases outside the gene matches: 6. This CDR3 contains 14 residues. Germline lookup yields CDR1 MDHEN and CDR2 SYDVKM.

The CDR3 reads CASSLSRALSYEQYF. For the CDR3, the DNA is TGTGCCAGCAGCCTGAGCAGGGCCCTCTCCTACGAGCAGTACTTC. This chain connects TRBV11-1 to TRBJ2-7, with a weak D call TRBD1 (5 bases). The germline V and J ends were trimmed by 5 bases and 0 bases, with 14 bases remaining between them. This CDR3 contains 15 residues. The germline V gene has CDR1 SGHAT and CDR2 FQDESV (reference sequence). The whole variable domain, filled in from reference TRBV11-1 and TRBJ2-7, reads EAEVAQSPRYKITEKSQAVAFWCDPISGHATLYWYRQILGQGPELLVQFQDESVVDDSQLPKDRFSAERLKGVDSTLKIQPAELGDSAMYLCASSLSRALSYEQYFGPGTRLTVT.

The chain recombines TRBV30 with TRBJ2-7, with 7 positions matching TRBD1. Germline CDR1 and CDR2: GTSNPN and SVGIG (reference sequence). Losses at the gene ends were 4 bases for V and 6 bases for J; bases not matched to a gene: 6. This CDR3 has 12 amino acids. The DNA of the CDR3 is TGTGCCTGGAACAGGGGTTCTCGCGAGCAGTACTTC. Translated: CAWNRGSREQYF.

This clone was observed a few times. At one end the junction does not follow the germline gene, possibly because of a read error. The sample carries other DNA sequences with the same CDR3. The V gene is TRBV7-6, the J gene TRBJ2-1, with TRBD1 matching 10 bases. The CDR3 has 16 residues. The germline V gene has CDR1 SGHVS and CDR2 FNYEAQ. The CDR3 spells CASSGRYRTGGDEQFF. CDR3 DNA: TGCGCCAGCAGTGGTCGTTACAGGACAGGGGGTGATGAGCAGTTCTTC.

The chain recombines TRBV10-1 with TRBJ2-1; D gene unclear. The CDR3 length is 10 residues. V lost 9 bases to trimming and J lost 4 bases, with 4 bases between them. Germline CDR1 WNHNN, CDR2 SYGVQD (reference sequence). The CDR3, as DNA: TGCGCCAGGACATACAATGAGCAGTTCTTC. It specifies CARTYNEQFF.

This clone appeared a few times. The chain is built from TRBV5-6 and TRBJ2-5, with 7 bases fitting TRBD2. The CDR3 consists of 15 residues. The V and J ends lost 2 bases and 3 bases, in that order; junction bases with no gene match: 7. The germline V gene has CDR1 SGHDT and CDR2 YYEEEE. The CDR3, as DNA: TGTGCCAGCAGCTTTGGGCTAGCGGCCAAAGAGACCCAGTACTTC. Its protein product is CASSFGLAAKETQYF.

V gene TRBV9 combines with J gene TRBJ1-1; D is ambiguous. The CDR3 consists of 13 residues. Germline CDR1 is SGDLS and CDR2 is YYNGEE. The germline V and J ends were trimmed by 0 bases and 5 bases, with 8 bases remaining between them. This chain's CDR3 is CASSVAEGTEAFF. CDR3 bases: TGTGCCAGCAGCGTAGCGGAGGGAACTGAAGCTTTCTTT.

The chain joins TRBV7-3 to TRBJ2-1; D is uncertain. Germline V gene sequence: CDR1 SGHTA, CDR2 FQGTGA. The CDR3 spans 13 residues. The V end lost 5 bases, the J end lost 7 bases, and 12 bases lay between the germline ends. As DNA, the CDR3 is TGTGCCAGCAGCCTATCGGAAATGAATGAGCAGTTCTTC. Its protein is CASSLSEMNEQFF.

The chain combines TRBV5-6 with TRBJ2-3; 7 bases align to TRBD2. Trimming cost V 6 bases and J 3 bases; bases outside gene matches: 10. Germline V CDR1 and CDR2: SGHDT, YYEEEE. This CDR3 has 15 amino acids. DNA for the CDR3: TGTGCCAGCACCCAAACTGGACTAGTAACAGATACGCAGTATTTT. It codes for CASTQTGLVTDTQYF.

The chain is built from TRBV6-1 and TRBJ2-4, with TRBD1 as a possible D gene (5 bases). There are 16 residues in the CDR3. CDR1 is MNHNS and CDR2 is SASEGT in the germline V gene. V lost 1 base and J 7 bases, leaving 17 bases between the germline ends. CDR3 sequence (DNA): TGTGCCAGCAGTGAAGTTCAGGGCTCGGAAAGGAACATTCAGTACTTC. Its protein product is CASSEVQGSERNIQYF.

This chain's CDR3 is CASSQVGAGGFTDTQYF. The CDR3 DNA sequence: TGTGCCAGCAGCCAAGTAGGAGCGGGGGGTTTCACAGATACGCAGTATTTT. The chain employs TRBV4-2 and TRBJ2-3; 9 nucleotides align to TRBD2. Per germline, CDR1 LGHNA and CDR2 YNFKEQ. Trimming at V came to 1 base and at J to 2 bases, leaving 7 bases not matched to a gene. There are 17 residues in the CDR3.

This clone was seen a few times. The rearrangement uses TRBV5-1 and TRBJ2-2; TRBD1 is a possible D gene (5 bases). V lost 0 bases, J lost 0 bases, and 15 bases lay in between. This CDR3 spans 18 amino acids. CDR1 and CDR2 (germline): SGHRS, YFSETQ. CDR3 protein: CASSLGGLSLSNTGELFF. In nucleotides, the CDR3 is TGCGCCAGCAGCTTGGGGGGCCTTAGCCTGTCGAACACCGGGGAGCTGTTTTTT.

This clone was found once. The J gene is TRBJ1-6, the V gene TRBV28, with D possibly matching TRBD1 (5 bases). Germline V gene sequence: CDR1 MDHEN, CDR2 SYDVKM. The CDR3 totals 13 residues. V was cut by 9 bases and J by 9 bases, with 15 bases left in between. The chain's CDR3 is CASSRVESSPLHF. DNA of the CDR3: TGTGCCAGTTCCAGGGTTGAGAGTTCACCCCTCCACTTT.

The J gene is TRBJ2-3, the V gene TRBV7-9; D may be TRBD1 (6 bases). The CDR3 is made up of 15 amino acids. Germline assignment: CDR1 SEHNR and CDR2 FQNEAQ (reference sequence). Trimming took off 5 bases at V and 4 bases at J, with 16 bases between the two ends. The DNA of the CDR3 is TGTGCCAGCAGCCGTAATGTGGGGGCCTCAGATACGCAGTATTTT. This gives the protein CASSRNVGASDTQYF.

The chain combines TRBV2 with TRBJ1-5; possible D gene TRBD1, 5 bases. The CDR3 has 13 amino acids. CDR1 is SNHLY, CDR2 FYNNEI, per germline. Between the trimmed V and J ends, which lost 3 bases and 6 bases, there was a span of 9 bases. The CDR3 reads CASSEIRVQPQHF. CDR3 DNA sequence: TGTGCCAGCAGTGAGATCAGGGTTCAGCCCCAGCATTTT.

The CDR3 DNA reads as TGTGCCAGCAGTTCCCGGGACAGGTCCTCAAATACGCAGTATTTT. Its translation: CASSSRDRSSNTQYF. This chain joins TRBV27 and TRBJ2-3, with 8 bases fitting TRBD1. V was clipped by 4 bases and J by 7 bases; unmatched bases: 10. This CDR3 region has 15 residues. In germline, CDR1 is MNHEY, CDR2 SMNVEV (reference sequence).